The 7 T cell receptor beta chains below all came from one sample that was sequenced in a study of beta chain features in type 1 diabetes. Expressed TCRB transcripts were sequenced because the entire RNA isolate underwent reverse transcription. Measured with immunoSEQ multiplex PCR; TCRdb has only the in-frame clones, and not every one. The repertoire holds around 600,000 clones, with around 12% as singletons. No antigen is known for these receptors. Study results and caveats: In all four CD4+ subsets, TCRB CDR3 length was significantly, moderately reduced in type 1 diabetes.

Sequenced input: naive CD4+ T cells from blood. The receptors were sampled from a man aged 25-40 years with type 1 diabetes.

This clone has only a few counts. V is TRBV14 and J is TRBJ2-7; TRBD1 or TRBD2 may be the D gene (5 bases each). Germline-derived CDR1 and CDR2 are SGHDN and FVKESK. V was shortened by 1 base and J by 9 bases, with 16 bases between the two germline ends. CDR3 length equals 14 residues. This CDR3 is CASSQVGTVASQYF. The CDR3 DNA reads as TGTGCCAGCAGCCAAGTGGGGACCGTCGCGTCGCAGTACTTC.

J is TRBJ2-5 and V is TRBV11-2, with 11 nucleotides matching TRBD2. The length of the CDR3 is 17 residues. V gave up 2 bases and J gave up 0 bases; unmatched junction bases: 5. From germline, CDR1 is SGHAT and CDR2 FQNNGV. The CDR3 here is CASSLTSGGTYQETQYF. CDR3 nucleotides: TGTGCCAGCAGCTTAACTAGCGGGGGTACTTACCAAGAGACCCAGTACTTC.

This clone was counted a few times. The chain carries TRBV2 and TRBJ2-7; TRBD1 matches at 11 bases. CDR3 length: 16 residues. Germline loops: CDR1 SNHLY, CDR2 FYNNEI. After removal of 2 bases from V and 2 bases from J, the junction contained 5 bases not matched to a gene. The CDR3 reads CASSEWAGQGAYEQYF. The CDR3 DNA sequence: TGTGCCAGCAGTGAATGGGCGGGACAGGGGGCCTACGAGCAGTACTTC.

This clone was detected a few times. The chain recombines TRBV7-2 with TRBJ2-5; possibly TRBD1 for D (6 bases). Germline V CDR1 and CDR2: SGHTA, FQGNSA. V was clipped by 3 bases and J by 5 bases, with 7 bases between them. The CDR3 totals 12 residues. The CDR3 sequence: CASSFRGETQYF. The CDR3 DNA reads as TGTGCCAGCAGCTTCAGGGGTGAGACCCAGTACTTC.

The chain employs TRBV19 and TRBJ1-6, with TRBD1 matching over 10 bases. In germline, CDR1 is LNHDA, CDR2 SQIVND (reference sequence). J gave up 9 bases and V 3 bases, and 8 bases lay outside the gene matches. The CDR3 extends over 16 amino acids. The CDR3 nucleotides are TGTGCCAGTAGTATCGAGGGGCGGACAGGGGGTTCACCCCTCCACTTT. Encoded protein: CASSIEGRTGGSPLHF.

V and J are TRBV29-1 and TRBJ2-2; no clear D gene. The CDR3 runs to 14 residues. Germline values: CDR1 SQVTM, CDR2 ANQGSEA. Trimming removed 4 bases from V and 4 bases from J, with 13 bases in between. The CDR3 DNA is TGCAGCGTTGGGGTTGGGATAAGCACCGGGGAGCTGTTTTTT. As protein: CSVGVGISTGELFF.

This clone was counted between two and nine times. The rearrangement links TRBV6-1 to TRBJ2-1; TRBD2 matches 8 bases. The J segment lost 2 bases and the V segment lost 0 bases, leaving 3 bases of the junction unmatched. Germline V gives CDR1 MNHNS, CDR2 SASEGT. The CDR3 has 16 amino acids. The CDR3 nucleotides are TGTGCCAGCAGTGAAGCGTCACTAGCGGCCTACAATGAGCAGTTCTTC. Amino acid sequence: CASSEASLAAYNEQFF.